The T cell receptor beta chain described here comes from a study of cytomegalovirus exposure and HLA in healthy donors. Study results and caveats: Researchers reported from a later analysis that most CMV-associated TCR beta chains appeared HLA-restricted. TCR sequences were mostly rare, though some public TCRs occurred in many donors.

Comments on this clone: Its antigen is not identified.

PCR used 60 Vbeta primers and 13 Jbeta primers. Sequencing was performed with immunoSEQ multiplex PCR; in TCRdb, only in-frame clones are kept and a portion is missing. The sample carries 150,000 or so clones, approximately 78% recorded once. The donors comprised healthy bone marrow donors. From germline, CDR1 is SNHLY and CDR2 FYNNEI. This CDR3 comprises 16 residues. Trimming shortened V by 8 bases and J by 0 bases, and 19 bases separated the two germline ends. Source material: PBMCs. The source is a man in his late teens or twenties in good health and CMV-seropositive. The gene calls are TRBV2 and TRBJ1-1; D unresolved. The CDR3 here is CASLGRTDSMNTEAFF. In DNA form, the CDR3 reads TGTGCCAGCCTGGGGAGGACGGATTCCATGAACACTGAAGCTTTCTTT.